Listed below are T cell receptor beta chains from one sample, sequenced in a study of OX40 agonist ivuxolimab in advanced cancers. Method: immunoSEQ multiplex PCR; TCRdb's copy keeps in-frame clones and lacks some. The sample consists of fewer than 55,000 clones, roughly four fifths of them appearing once. The input for sequencing was CD4+ or CD8+ T cells sorted from blood, taken in a trial of the OX40 agonist ivuxolimab. These receptors originate from an adult with an advanced solid tumor such as melanoma, head and neck, liver or kidney cancer. Each CDR3 is given with its conserved first and last residue. A D gene is named only where the DNA matches it firmly. Size is stated for part of the rows, as once, few or many counts, or as a class when the clone is expanded.

abundance	d_gene	j_gene	v_gene	CDR3nt	CDR3aa
-	-	TRBJ2-1	TRBV15	TGTGCCACCAGCAGAGAGTGGAGCAACAATGAGCAGTTCTTC	CATSREWSNNEQFF
few	TRBD1	TRBJ1-1	TRBV19	TGTGCCAGCACCAACACAGGGGACACTGAAGCTTTCTTT	CASTNTGDTEAFF
few	-	TRBJ1-4	TRBV4-1	TGCGCCAGCAGCCAAGATGTTAATGAAAAACTGTTTTTT	CASSQDVNEKLFF
-	TRBD2	TRBJ2-5	TRBV25-1	TGTGCCAGCAGTGAGGGGGGGAGAGAGACCCAGTACTTC	CASSEGGRETQYF
-	TRBD1	TRBJ2-7	TRBV4-1	TGCGCCAGCAGCCAAGAAGGGACAGGGATAAACGAGCAGTACTTC	CASSQEGTGINEQYF
-	-	TRBJ2-7	TRBV5-8	TGTGCCAGCAGCTTGGGCAGGGGAAGGGTCTACGAGCAGTACTTC	CASSLGRGRVYEQYF
-	TRBD1	TRBJ2-5	TRBV11-2	TGTGCCAGCAGCTCCGGGACAGGGCAAGAGACCCAGTACTTC	CASSSGTGQETQYF
-	-	TRBJ2-2	TRBV5-1	TGCGCCAGCAGCTTCGGGTACACCGGGGAGCTGTTTTTT	CASSFGYTGELFF
-	TRBD2	TRBJ2-1	TRBV5-6	TGTGCCAGCAGCTTGGGTGACCACGCATTGGGGGGGAATGAGCAGTTCTTC	CASSLGDHALGGNEQFF
-	-	TRBJ2-5	TRBV21-1	TGTGCCAGCAGCACTACCCAACAGGGGAAGGGGGAGACCCAGTACTTC	CASSTTQQGKGETQYF
-	TRBD2	TRBJ2-5	TRBV29-1	TGCAGCGTTCAACCAGGACTAGCGGGGGGGCCGGAGACCCAGTACTTC	CSVQPGLAGGPETQYF
-	-	TRBJ1-5	TRBV5-1	TGCGCCAGCAGCTTGGGCGGATTCAATCAGCCCCAGCATTTT	CASSLGGFNQPQHF
-	-	TRBJ2-3	TRBV7-8	TGTGCCAGCAGCTTAGCGGGGGTCCCCGGGGGCACAGATACGCAGTATTTT	CASSLAGVPGGTDTQYF
once	-	TRBJ1-2	TRBV28	TGTGCCAGCAGTCGCGGGGGGCTCGCCGGCTACACCTTC	CASSRGGLAGYTF
once	TRBD2	TRBJ2-3	TRBV5-4	TGTGCCAGCAGCTTAGGGACTAGTTGGATAGATACGCAGTATTTT	CASSLGTSWIDTQYF
-	-	TRBJ1-5	TRBV5-5	TGTGCCAGCAGCTTGAACAACAATCAGCCCCAGCATTTT	CASSLNNNQPQHF
-	TRBD2	TRBJ2-7	TRBV5-4	TGTGCCAGCAGCTCCGGGACTAGCGGCTCCTACGAGCAGTACTTC	CASSSGTSGSYEQYF
-	-	TRBJ1-1	TRBV11-1	TGTGCCAGCAGCCAAGAAGGGAACACTGAAGCTTTCTTT	CASSQEGNTEAFF
few	TRBD1	TRBJ2-5	TRBV5-4	TGTGCCAGCAGCTCCCGACAGGGCGAGGAGACCCAGTACTTC	CASSSRQGEETQYF
-	TRBD2	TRBJ2-5	TRBV28	TGTGCCAGCAGGCGAGCGGGGGAGGTAGAGACCCAGTACTTC	CASRRAGEVETQYF